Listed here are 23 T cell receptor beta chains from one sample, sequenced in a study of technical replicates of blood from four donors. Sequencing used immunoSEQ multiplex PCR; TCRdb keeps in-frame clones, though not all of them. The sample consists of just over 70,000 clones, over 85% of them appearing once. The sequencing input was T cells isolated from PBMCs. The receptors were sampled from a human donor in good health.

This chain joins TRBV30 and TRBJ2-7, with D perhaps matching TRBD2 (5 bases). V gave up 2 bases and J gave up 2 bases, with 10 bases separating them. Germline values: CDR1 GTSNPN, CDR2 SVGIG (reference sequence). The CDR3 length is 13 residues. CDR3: CAWSSGIPYEQYF. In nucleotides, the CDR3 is TGTGCCTGGAGTTCCGGGATTCCCTACGAGCAGTACTTC.

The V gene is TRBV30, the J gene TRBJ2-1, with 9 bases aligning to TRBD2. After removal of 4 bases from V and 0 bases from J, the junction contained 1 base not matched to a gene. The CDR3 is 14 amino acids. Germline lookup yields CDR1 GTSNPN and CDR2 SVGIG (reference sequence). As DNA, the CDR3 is TGTGCCTGGACTAGCGGGAACTCCTACAATGAGCAGTTCTTC. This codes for CAWTSGNSYNEQFF.

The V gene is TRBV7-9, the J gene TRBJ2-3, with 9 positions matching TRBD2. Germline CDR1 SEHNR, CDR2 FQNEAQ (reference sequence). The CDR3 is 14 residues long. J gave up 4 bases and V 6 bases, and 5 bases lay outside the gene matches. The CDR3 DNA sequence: TGTGCCAGCAGTCGGGTAGCGGGAGCAGATACGCAGTATTTT. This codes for CASSRVAGADTQYF.

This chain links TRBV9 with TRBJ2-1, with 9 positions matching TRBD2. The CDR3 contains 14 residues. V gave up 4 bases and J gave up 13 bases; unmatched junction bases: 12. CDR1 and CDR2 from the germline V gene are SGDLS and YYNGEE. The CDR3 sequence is CASSFGTSIIHQFF. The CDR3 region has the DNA TGTGCCAGCAGCTTCGGGACTAGCATAATACATCAGTTCTTC. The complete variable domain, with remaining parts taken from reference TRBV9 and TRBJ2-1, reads DSGVTQTPKHLITATGQRVTLRCSPRSGDLSVYWYQQSLDQGLQFLIQYYNGEERAKGNILERFSAQQFPDLHSELNLSSLELGDSALYFCASSFGTSIIHQFFGPGTRLTVL.

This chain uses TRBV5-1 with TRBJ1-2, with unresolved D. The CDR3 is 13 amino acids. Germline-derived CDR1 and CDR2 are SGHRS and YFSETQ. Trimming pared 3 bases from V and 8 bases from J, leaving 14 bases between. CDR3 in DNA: TGCGCCAGCAGCTATAACGACAATCGGGGCTACACCTTC. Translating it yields CASSYNDNRGYTF.

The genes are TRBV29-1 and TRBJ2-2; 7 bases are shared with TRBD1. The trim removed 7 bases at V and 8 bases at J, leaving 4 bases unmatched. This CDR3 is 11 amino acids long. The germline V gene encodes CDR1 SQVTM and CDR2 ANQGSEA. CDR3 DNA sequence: TGCAGCGCTTGGACAGGTGGGGAGCTGTTTTTT. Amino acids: CSAWTGGELFF.

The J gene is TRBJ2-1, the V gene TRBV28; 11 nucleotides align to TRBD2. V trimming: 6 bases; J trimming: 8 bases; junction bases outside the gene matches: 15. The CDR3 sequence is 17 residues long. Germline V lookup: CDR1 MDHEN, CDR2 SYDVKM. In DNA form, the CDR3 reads TGTGCCAGCAGCCCTGTAACCACTAGCGGGAGAATTTATGAGCAGTTCTTC. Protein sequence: CASSPVTTSGRIYEQFF.

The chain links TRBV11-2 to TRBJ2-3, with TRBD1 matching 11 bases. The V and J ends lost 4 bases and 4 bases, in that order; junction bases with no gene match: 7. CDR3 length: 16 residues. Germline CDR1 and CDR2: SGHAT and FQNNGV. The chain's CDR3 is CASSSRGQGVSDTQYF. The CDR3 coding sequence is TGTGCCAGCAGCTCCCGGGGACAGGGGGTATCAGATACGCAGTATTTT.

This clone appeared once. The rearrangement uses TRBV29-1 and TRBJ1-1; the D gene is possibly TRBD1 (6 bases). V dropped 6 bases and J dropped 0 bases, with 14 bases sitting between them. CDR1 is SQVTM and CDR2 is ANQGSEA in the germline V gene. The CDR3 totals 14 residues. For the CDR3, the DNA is TGCAGCGTCCTACTGACAGGAGTGAACACTGAAGCTTTCTTT. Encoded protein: CSVLLTGVNTEAFF.

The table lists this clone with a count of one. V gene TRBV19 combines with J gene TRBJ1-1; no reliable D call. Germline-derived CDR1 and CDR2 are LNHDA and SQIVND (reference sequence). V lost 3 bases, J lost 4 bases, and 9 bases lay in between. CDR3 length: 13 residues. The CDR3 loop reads CASSIRGPTEAFF. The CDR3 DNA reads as TGTGCCAGTAGTATCCGAGGGCCCACTGAAGCTTTCTTT.

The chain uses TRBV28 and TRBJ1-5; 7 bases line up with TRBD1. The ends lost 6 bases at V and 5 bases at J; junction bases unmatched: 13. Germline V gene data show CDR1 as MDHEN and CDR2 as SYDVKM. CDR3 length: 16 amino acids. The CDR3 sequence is CASSHLVQGLDQPQHF. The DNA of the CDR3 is TGTGCCAGCAGCCACCTCGTACAGGGGCTCGATCAGCCCCAGCATTTT. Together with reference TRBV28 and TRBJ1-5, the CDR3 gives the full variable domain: DVKVTQSSRYLVKRTGEKVFLECVQDMDHENMFWYRQDPGLGLRLIYFSYDVKMKEKGDIPEGYSVSREKKERFSLILESASTNQTSMYLCASSHLVQGLDQPQHFGDGTRLSIL.

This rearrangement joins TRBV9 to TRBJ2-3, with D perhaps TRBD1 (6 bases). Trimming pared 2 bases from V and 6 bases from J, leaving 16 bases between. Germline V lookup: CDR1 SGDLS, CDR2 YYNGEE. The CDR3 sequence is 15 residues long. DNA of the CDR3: TGTGCCAGCAGCGTTTCAGGGCCGACAGGCGATACGCAGTATTTT. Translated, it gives CASSVSGPTGDTQYF.

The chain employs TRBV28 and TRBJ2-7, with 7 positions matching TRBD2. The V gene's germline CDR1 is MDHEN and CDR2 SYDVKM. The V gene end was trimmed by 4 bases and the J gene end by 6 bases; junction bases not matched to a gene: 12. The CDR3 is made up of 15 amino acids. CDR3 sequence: CASSSLAGGRLEQYF. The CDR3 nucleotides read TGTGCCAGCAGTTCCTTAGCGGGTGGGCGACTCGAGCAGTACTTC.

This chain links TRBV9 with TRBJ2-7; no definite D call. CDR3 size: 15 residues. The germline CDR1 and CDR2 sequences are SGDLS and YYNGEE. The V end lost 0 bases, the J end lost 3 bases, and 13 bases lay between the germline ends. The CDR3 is CASSVAAQPDYEQYF. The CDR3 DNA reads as TGTGCCAGCAGCGTAGCAGCACAGCCCGACTACGAGCAGTACTTC.

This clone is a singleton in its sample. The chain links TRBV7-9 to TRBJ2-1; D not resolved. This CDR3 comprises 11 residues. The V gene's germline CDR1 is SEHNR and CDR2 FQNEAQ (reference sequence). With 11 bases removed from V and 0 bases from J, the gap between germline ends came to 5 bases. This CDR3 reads CALRSYNEQFF. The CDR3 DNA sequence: TGTGCCCTGCGCTCCTACAATGAGCAGTTCTTC.

The CDR3 loop is CASSETSAYNEQFF. In nucleotides, the CDR3 is TGTGCCAGCAGTGAAACTAGCGCCTACAATGAGCAGTTCTTC. The chain recombines TRBV25-1 with TRBJ2-1, with 7 bases lining up with TRBD2. The germline gives CDR1 MGHDK, CDR2 SYGVNS. There are 14 residues in the CDR3. Trimming cost V 2 bases and J 2 bases; bases outside gene matches: 0.

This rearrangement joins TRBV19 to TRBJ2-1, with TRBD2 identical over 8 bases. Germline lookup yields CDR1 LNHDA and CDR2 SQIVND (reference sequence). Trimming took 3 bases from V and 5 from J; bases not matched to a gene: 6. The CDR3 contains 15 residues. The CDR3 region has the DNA TGTGCCAGTAGTATGGAGCGGGAGTACGACAATGAGCAGTTCTTC. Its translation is CASSMEREYDNEQFF.

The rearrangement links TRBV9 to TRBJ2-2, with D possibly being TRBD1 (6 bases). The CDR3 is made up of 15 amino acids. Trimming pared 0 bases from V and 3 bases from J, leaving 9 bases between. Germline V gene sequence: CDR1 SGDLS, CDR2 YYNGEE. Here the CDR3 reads CASSVGTAHTGELFF. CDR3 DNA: TGTGCCAGCAGCGTAGGGACAGCCCACACCGGGGAGCTGTTTTTT.

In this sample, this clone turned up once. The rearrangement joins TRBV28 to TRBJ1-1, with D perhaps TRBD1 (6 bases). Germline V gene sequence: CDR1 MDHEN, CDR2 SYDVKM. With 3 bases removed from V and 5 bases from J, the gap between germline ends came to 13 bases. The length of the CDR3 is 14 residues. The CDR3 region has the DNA TGTGCCAGCAGTTTGGGTGCAGGGGTGACTGAAGCTTTCTTT. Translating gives CASSLGAGVTEAFF.

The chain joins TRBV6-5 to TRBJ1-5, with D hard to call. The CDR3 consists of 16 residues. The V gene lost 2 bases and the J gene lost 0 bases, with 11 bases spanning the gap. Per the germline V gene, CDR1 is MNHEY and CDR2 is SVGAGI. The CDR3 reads CASSYGGPYSNQPQHF. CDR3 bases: TGTGCCAGCAGTTACGGAGGCCCTTATAGCAATCAGCCCCAGCATTTT.

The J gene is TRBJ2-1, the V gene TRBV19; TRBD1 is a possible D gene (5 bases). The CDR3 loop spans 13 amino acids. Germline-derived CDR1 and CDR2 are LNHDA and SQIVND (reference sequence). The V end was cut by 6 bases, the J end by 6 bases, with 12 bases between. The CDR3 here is CASSLQGVNEQFF. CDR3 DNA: TGTGCCAGTAGCCTTCAGGGTGTCAATGAGCAGTTCTTC.

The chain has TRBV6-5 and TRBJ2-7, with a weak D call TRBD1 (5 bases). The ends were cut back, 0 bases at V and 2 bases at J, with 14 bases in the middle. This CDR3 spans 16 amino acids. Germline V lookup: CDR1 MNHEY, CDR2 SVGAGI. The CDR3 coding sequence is TGTGCCAGCAGTTACTCGAGTCAGGGATACACCTACGAGCAGTACTTC. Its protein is CASSYSSQGYTYEQYF.

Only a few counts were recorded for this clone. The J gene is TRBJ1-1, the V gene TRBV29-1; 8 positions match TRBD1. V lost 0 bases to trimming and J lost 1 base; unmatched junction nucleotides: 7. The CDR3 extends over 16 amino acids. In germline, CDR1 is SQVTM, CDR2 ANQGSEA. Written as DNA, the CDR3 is TGCAGCGTTGAAGATCGACAGGGGATGCGGAACACTGAAGCTTTCTTT. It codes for CSVEDRQGMRNTEAFF.